This paragraph reports one T cell receptor beta chain. These data originate in a study of OX40 agonist ivuxolimab in advanced cancers. Overall study: Patients treated during dose escalation were battling hepatocellular carcinoma, melanoma, renal cell or head and neck cancer.

CDR1 SNHLY and CDR2 FYNNEI come from the germline V gene. Trimming stripped 7 bases from V and 6 bases from J, with 15 bases between. The CDR3 extends over 13 amino acids. Generated by immunoSEQ multiplex PCR, the TCRdb table keeps only in-frame clones and is missing some. The data contain tens of thousands of clones, around nine tenths of them seen just once; the ten biggest clones take up less than 3%. This sample comprised CD4+ or CD8+ T cells sorted from blood, obtained in a trial of the OX40 agonist ivuxolimab. This TCR derives from an adult with an advanced solid tumor such as melanoma, head and neck, liver or kidney cancer. The rearrangement links TRBV2 to TRBJ1-1; D gene uncertain. This chain's CDR3 is CASTSSATAEAFF. In nucleotides, the CDR3 is TGTGCCAGCACCTCTTCGGCCACAGCTGAAGCTTTCTTT.